This TCR beta chain is drawn from a study of T cell responses to AZD1222 COVID-19 vaccine (dated by TCRdb to about 2021). Concerning the study at large: TCR sequencing was performed for about 240 trial participants, of whom about 200 were given two doses of AZD1222 and around 26 were given two doses of MenACWY control vaccine. Trial participants were enrolled into age subgroups of 18-55, 56-69 and 70-plus years, which contained about 150, 28 and 57 TCR-sequenced participants, respectively. Points the paper makes about the study in general: Only five to seven AZD1222 recipients were SARS-CoV-2 seropositive at baseline, limiting conclusions about previously exposed vaccinees. Nearly half of unique spike-specific TCRs reportedly recognized epitopes outside regions mutated in the B.1.351 and B.1.1.7 variants. In the small 56-69-year group, the increase in depth fell short of significance, most likely because of low power. CD4 TCRs associated with the vaccine covered the entire spike protein, and the dominant responses were in regions 160-218 and 743-854. Because no day 14 peak-response samples were available, the repertoires could be characterized only after the peak T cell response. After two AZD1222 doses, both the breadth and the depth of spike-specific TCRs were significantly higher than at day 0 and than in MenACWY recipients. Participants were mostly white British and included more females than males, and it was suggested by the authors that clonal diversity may have been underestimated.

This clone was observed a few times. What this receptor recognizes is not known. Per-nucleotide qualities are absent, and no much larger clonotype sits a single base away. Relative to germline, V is missing 6 bases and J is missing 13 bases, with 12 bases of the junction outside any gene match. Counted from cysteine to phenylalanine, this CDR3 has 12 amino acids. Of all the DNA, just the CDR3 is kept, 36 bases in frame from base 1. Reading the germline V gene gives CDR1 MNHEY and CDR2 SVGAGI. The CDR3 regions of human TCRbeta chains were subjected to immunosequencing. The original methods were these. TCRs in the repertoires were matched against a reference library of SARS-CoV-2-specific TCRs that had been generated with the MIRA antigen-specificity platform. Breadth meant the fraction of unique TCRs that were SARS-CoV-2-associated, whereas depth meant the fraction of total T cells that were SARS-CoV-2-associated. Using the MIRA data, each spike-specific TCR was assigned both to the spike region to which the TCR was reactive and to a CD4 or CD8 class. Log10-transformed breadth and depth values were compared by one-way ANOVA with Sidak's multiple comparisons tests. Not all clones reach the TCRdb copy of this immuneACCESS table, which keeps in-frame sequences only. Checked studies attribute under half of the gap to unresolved V genes and leave the rest unexplained. V and J calls and clone size are those listed in that table; D and trimming were worked out from the DNA. The sample table contains 130,000 to 150,000 clones; only one count was recorded for over 85% of them. Under 2% of the sample is in the top ten clones.

The time point label corresponds to: about 28 days (+/-7) after the second vaccine dose. AZD1222 recipients given second doses at about 4 weeks or at about 12 weeks were pooled, since spike-specific TCR depth and breadth were not found to differ between the two schedules. Samples from vaccinated people were obtained from the UK trials COV001 and COV002, which included a single-blind randomized controlled phase 2/3 trial of AZD1222 (ChAdOx1 nCoV-19) in healthy adults. For TCRbeta chain sequencing, PBMC samples from trial participants were taken at day 0 and at day 28 after the second dose. This chain joins TRBV6-5 to TRBJ2-7; 7 bases in the junction line up with TRBD2. Sample: peripheral blood, taken 28 days after the second AZD1222 dose. This TCR was recovered from an adult who received the AZD1222 COVID-19 vaccine. The CDR3 protein: CASRHPGGGVYF. The DNA is as follows: TGTGCCAGCAGGCACCCGGGGGGTGGGGTTTACTTC.